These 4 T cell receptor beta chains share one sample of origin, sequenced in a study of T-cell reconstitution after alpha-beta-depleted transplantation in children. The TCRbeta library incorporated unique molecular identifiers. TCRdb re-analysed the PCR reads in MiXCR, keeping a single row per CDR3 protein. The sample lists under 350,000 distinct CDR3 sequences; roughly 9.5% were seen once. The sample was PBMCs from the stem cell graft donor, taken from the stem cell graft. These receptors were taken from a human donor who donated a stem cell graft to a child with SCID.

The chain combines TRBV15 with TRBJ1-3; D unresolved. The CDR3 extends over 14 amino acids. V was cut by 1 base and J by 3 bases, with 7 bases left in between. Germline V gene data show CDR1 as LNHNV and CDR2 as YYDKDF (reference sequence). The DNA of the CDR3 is TGTGCCACCAGCAGAGTCCACAGTGGAAACACCATATATTTT. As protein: CATSRVHSGNTIYF.

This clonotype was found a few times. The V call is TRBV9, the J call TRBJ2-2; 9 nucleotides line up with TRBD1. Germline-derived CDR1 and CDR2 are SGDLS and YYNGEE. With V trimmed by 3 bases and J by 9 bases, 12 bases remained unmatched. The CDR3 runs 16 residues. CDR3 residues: CASSEAGTGSNRELFF. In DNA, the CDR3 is TGTGCCAGCAGCGAGGCCGGGACAGGGTCGAACCGGGAGCTGTTTTTT.

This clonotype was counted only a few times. The CDR3 sequence is CASSVGTDLMNTEAFF. The CDR3 nucleotides are TGTGCCAGCAGCGTCGGGACAGACTTAATGAACACTGAAGCTTTCTTT. The chain couples TRBV9 to TRBJ1-1; TRBD1 matches 7 bases. Germline V CDR1 and CDR2: SGDLS, YYNGEE. The CDR3 totals 16 residues. V lost 2 bases, J lost 0 bases, and 7 bases stayed unmatched.

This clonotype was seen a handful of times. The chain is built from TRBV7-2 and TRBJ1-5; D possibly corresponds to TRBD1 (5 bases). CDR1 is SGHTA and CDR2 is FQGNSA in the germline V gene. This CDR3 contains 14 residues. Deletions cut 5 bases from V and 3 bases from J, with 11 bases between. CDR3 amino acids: CASSLGPNNQPQHF. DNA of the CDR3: TGTGCCAGCAGCCTGGGACCTAACAATCAGCCCCAGCATTTT.